A single sample is the source of the 17 T cell receptor beta chains below, sequenced in a study of TIL therapy for anti-PD-1-resistant metastatic lung cancer. The libraries were made with immunoSEQ v3. Only in-frame clones appear in the TCRdb table, and some are missing; sequencing was by immunoSEQ multiplex PCR. The sample carries about 60,000 clones, 55% to 75% recorded once. The time point denotes: pre-treatment sample, taken before nivolumab and TIL therapy. The sequencing used blood, collected at baseline. Every receptor here comes from a person aged 25-85 years with non-small cell lung cancer.

CDR3 nucleotides: TGTGCCAGCAGTGGCGGCGGGAGGGCGAGTAGTACTGAGCAGTTCTTC. The encoded protein is CASSGGGRASSTEQFF. This chain uses TRBV2 with TRBJ2-1; 9 bases map to TRBD2. Germline V lookup: CDR1 SNHLY, CDR2 FYNNEI. There are 16 residues in the CDR3. V lost 4 bases and J lost 9; bases outside the gene matches: 13.

CDR3 amino acids: CASTYGTGGETQYF. CDR3 coding DNA: TGTGCCAGCACGTACGGGACAGGGGGAGAGACCCAGTACTTC. This chain uses TRBV7-6 with TRBJ2-5; TRBD1 agrees at 11 bases. The CDR3 spans 14 residues. V lost 7 bases and J lost 4; bases outside the gene matches: 5. Germline CDR1 SGHVS, CDR2 FNYEAQ.

The chain links TRBV6-1 to TRBJ2-3; D uncertain. The CDR3 is made up of 15 amino acids. The germline V gene has CDR1 MNHNS and CDR2 SASEGT. V dropped 7 bases and J dropped 1 base, with 15 bases sitting between them. The CDR3 nucleotides are TGTGCCAGCAAAGGGTCTCACAAGGGCACAGATACGCAGTATTTT. This translates into CASKGSHKGTDTQYF.

The chain employs TRBV11-3 and TRBJ1-1; D gene uncertain. This CDR3 is built from 13 residues. V was pared by 3 bases and J by 0 bases, with 5 bases between. Germline CDR1 is SGHNT and CDR2 is YENEEA. The CDR3, as DNA: TGTGCCAGCAGCTTCGATGTGAACACTGAAGCTTTCTTT. It specifies CASSFDVNTEAFF.

The CDR3 protein is CASSEGRWGSTQYF. As DNA, the CDR3 is TGTGCCAGCAGTGAAGGCCGCTGGGGGAGTACGCAGTATTTT. The V gene is TRBV2, the J gene TRBJ2-3; D tentatively fits TRBD1 or TRBD2 (5 bases each). The CDR3 runs 14 residues. Germline V gene lookup returns CDR1 SNHLY and CDR2 FYNNEI. V was cut by 1 base and J by 8 bases, with 13 bases left in between.

This chain connects TRBV2 to TRBJ2-3; TRBD2 aligns across 13 bases. The germline V gene has CDR1 SNHLY and CDR2 FYNNEI. CDR3 length equals 15 residues. V was clipped by 6 bases and J by 7 bases; unmatched bases: 7. CDR3 sequence (DNA): TGTGCCAGCAGGGGACTAGCGGGGTTCGGCTATACGCAGTATTTT. Protein product: CASRGLAGFGYTQYF.

This chain connects TRBV5-1 to TRBJ1-2; D may be TRBD1 (5 bases). The CDR3 length is 14 residues. V gave up 0 bases and J gave up 3 bases, with 9 bases separating them. CDR1 is SGHRS and CDR2 is YFSETQ in the germline V gene. The CDR3 region is CASSLVRGDYGYTF. The CDR3, as DNA: TGCGCCAGCAGCTTGGTTAGGGGAGACTATGGCTACACCTTC.

This clone was seen once. The genes are TRBV5-4 and TRBJ2-1; 8 bases agree with TRBD1. This CDR3 contains 15 residues. Trimming cost V 6 bases and J 1 base; bases outside gene matches: 6. Germline V gene data show CDR1 as SGHNT and CDR2 as YYREEE (reference sequence). CDR3 nucleotide sequence: TGTGCCAGCAACCTCAGGGGGCGATCCTACAATGAGCAGTTCTTC. Its translation is CASNLRGRSYNEQFF.

V usage is TRBV25-1 and J usage is TRBJ2-1; D is uncertain. V lost 0 bases, J lost 15 bases, and 9 bases lay in between. CDR1 and CDR2 from the germline V gene are MGHDK and SYGVNS. This CDR3 region has 11 residues. CDR3: CASSEYIETFF. CDR3 nucleotide sequence: TGTGCCAGCAGTGAATATATTGAAACGTTCTTC.

The chain combines TRBV6-6 with TRBJ1-5; possibly TRBD1 for D (6 bases). The CDR3 is made up of 15 amino acids. Germline lookup yields CDR1 MNHNY and CDR2 SVGAGI (reference sequence). Between the trimmed V and J ends, which lost 7 bases and 5 bases, there was a span of 18 bases. The CDR3 DNA reads TGTGCCAGCATCAATCCTGATGCAGGGGATCAGCCCCAGCATTTT. Its protein product is CASINPDAGDQPQHF.

This clone was recorded only once. Other DNA sequences of this sample code for an identical CDR3. The chain has TRBV29-1 and TRBJ2-5, with 7 bases fitting TRBD2. The CDR3 covers 13 residues. The trim removed 0 bases at V and 5 bases at J, leaving 3 bases unmatched. Germline V CDR1 and CDR2: SQVTM, ANQGSEA. CDR3 in DNA: TGCAGCGTTGAAGAGGGGGGAGGGGAGACCCAGTACTTC. This encodes CSVEEGGGETQYF.

The chain has TRBV5-1 and TRBJ2-1; no definite D call. V shed 3 bases and J shed 6 bases, with 13 bases lying between them. The CDR3 is made up of 14 amino acids. Germline V gives CDR1 SGHRS, CDR2 YFSETQ. Written as DNA, the CDR3 is TGCGCCAGCAGCTCGCCCCCAGCAAGCAATGAGCAGTTCTTC. Amino acids: CASSSPPASNEQFF. Full variable domain (remainder filled in from reference TRBV5-1 and TRBJ2-1): KAGVTQTPRYLIKTRGQQVTLSCSPISGHRSVSWYQQTPGQGLQFLFEYFSETQRNKGNFPGRFSGRQFSNSRSEMNVSTLELGDSALYLCASSSPPASNEQFFGPGTRLTVL.

V and J are TRBV19 and TRBJ1-5; D is ambiguous. Germline CDR1 LNHDA, CDR2 SQIVND (reference sequence). The CDR3 loop spans 15 amino acids. Trimming took 5 bases from V and 3 from J, leaving 14 bases between them. CDR3 region: CASSPEWSNNQPQHF. DNA of the CDR3: TGTGCCAGTAGTCCAGAATGGAGTAACAATCAGCCCCAGCATTTT.

The CDR3 loop reads CASSDHRAEDEKLFF. The CDR3 DNA sequence: TGTGCCAGCAGCGACCACAGGGCGGAGGATGAAAAACTGTTTTTT. The chain uses TRBV5-5 and TRBJ1-4, with a tentative D call TRBD1 (6 bases). This CDR3 is 15 amino acids long. Trimming pared 4 bases from V and 6 bases from J, leaving 16 bases between. From germline, CDR1 is SGHKS and CDR2 YYEKEE (reference sequence).

This chain joins TRBV19 and TRBJ1-5; 8 nucleotides line up with TRBD1. The junction had 10 bases not matched to a gene; V was cut back by 6 bases and J by 3 bases. Germline CDR1 LNHDA, CDR2 SQIVND (reference sequence). The CDR3 has 16 residues. The CDR3 DNA sequence: TGTGCCAGTAGCCGGGGGAGGACAGGGTCCAATCAGCCCCAGCATTTT. It is translated as CASSRGRTGSNQPQHF.

The chain uses TRBV6-5 and TRBJ2-2; 13 bases are a match to TRBD2. The ends lost 7 bases at V and 6 bases at J; junction bases unmatched: 5. Germline CDR1 MNHEY, CDR2 SVGAGI. The CDR3 loop spans 15 amino acids. The CDR3 sequence is CASNELAGGAGELFF. DNA of the CDR3: TGTGCCAGCAACGAACTAGCGGGAGGGGCCGGGGAGCTGTTTTTT.

The chain recombines TRBV7-9 with TRBJ2-2; D is ambiguous. The CDR3 has 16 amino acids. Germline V gene sequence: CDR1 SEHNR, CDR2 FQNEAQ (reference sequence). Trimming removed 9 bases from V and 1 base from J, with 18 bases in between. The CDR3 region has the DNA TGTGCCAGTCTCGGCTGGGGAAGTCTGAACACCGGGGAGCTGTTTTTT. As protein: CASLGWGSLNTGELFF.